A selection of T cell receptor beta chains follows, all from one sample in a study of post-analysis software for immune sequencing data. Via MiXCR, TCRdb re-called the PCR reads, giving one row per CDR3 protein. The sample gives roughly 430,000 distinct CDR3 sequences, 39% of which show up once; roughly 8.2% is in the top ten. Sequenced sample: blood. These receptor sequences come from a girl aged 2 to 10 with multiple sclerosis. Each CDR3 is given with its conserved first and last residue. D genes are given only for firm matches. Size is omitted from some rows. Given values are once, few, many or a class for expanded clones.

V,size,D,J,CDR3,DNA
TRBV27,NA,TRBD1,TRBJ2-3,CASSLPTGGNQDTQYF,TGTGCCAGCAGTTTACCTACAGGGGGCAATCAAGATACGCAGTATTTT
TRBV7-2,NA,TRBD2,TRBJ2-1,CASSVQGLAFNEQFF,TGTGCCAGCAGCGTCCAAGGACTAGCGTTTAATGAGCAGTTCTTC
TRBV5-6,NA,TRBD1,TRBJ2-5,CASNEQGEETQYF,TGTGCCAGCAACGAACAGGGGGAGGAGACCCAGTACTTC
TRBV12-3/TRBV12-4,NA,NA,TRBJ2-7,CASSRGGVLGGYEQYF,TGTGCCAGCTCCCGAGGGGGCGTTTTGGGGGGCTACGAGCAGTACTTC
TRBV7-3,NA,NA,TRBJ1-1,CASSLKAGGYTEAFF,TGTGCCAGCAGCTTAAAGGCCGGTGGGTACACTGAAGCTTTCTTT
TRBV4-1,few,TRBD1,TRBJ2-6,CASSQKLQGAFTGANVLTF,TGCGCCAGCAGCCAAAAGTTACAGGGGGCCTTCACTGGGGCCAACGTCCTGACTTTC
TRBV3-1,few,NA,TRBJ2-7,CASRSQGQGAYEQYF,TGTGCCAGCAGGAGCCAGGGCCAGGGTGCGTACGAGCAGTACTTC
TRBV20-1,few,TRBD1,TRBJ2-2,CSARDGGQANTGELFF,TGCAGTGCTAGAGATGGGGGACAGGCGAACACCGGGGAGCTGTTTTTT
TRBV5-6,NA,TRBD2,TRBJ2-5,CASSHRVTGGETQYF,TGTGCCAGCAGCCATAGGGTGACGGGGGGAGAGACCCAGTACTTC
TRBV28,NA,TRBD1,TRBJ1-1,CASGSQGPVGTEAFF,TGTGCCAGCGGTTCACAGGGGCCGGTAGGCACTGAAGCTTTCTTT
TRBV4-1,NA,NA,TRBJ1-5,CASSQRLNQPQHF,TGCGCCAGCAGCCAACGGCTGAATCAGCCCCAGCATTTT
TRBV28,NA,NA,TRBJ1-5,CASGPIYSNQPQHF,TGTGCCAGCGGCCCGATTTATAGCAATCAGCCCCAGCATTTT
TRBV6-4,NA,TRBD2,TRBJ2-2,CASSDGGLAGANGELFF,TGTGCCAGCAGTGACGGGGGACTAGCGGGAGCTAACGGGGAGCTGTTTTTT
TRBV4-3,few,NA,TRBJ2-5,CASSQDYRVWETQYF,TGCGCCAGCAGCCAAGACTACAGGGTATGGGAGACCCAGTACTTC
TRBV20-1,NA,NA,TRBJ1-2,CSALDGVFGYTF,TGCAGTGCCTTGGACGGGGTATTCGGCTACACCTTC
TRBV7-3,NA,NA,TRBJ1-5,CASSPGFGQPQHF,TGTGCCAGCAGCCCAGGGTTCGGTCAGCCCCAGCATTTT
TRBV10-3,few,TRBD1,TRBJ2-5,CAISPGTGGETQYF,TGTGCCATCAGCCCAGGGACAGGGGGAGAGACCCAGTACTTC
TRBV29-1,NA,NA,TRBJ2-7,CSVVRDSYYEQYF,TGCAGCGTTGTGCGGGACTCCTATTACGAGCAGTACTTC
TRBV7-9,NA,NA,TRBJ1-5,CASSLGHTSEQPQHF,TGTGCCAGCAGCTTAGGGCATACCTCGGAGCAGCCCCAGCATTTT
TRBV7-2,NA,TRBD2,TRBJ2-1,CASSFPGGGKNEQFF,TGTGCCAGCAGCTTCCCTGGGGGAGGGAAAAATGAGCAGTTCTTC
TRBV6-4,few,NA,TRBJ2-6,CASSDREDVLTF,TGTGCCAGCAGTGACCGAGAGGACGTCCTGACTTTC
TRBV20-1,NA,NA,TRBJ2-5,CSARAQGRQETQYF,TGCAGTGCTAGGGCCCAAGGGCGTCAAGAGACCCAGTACTTC
TRBV11-2,NA,NA,TRBJ1-1,CASSLLGLGTEAFF,TGTGCCAGCAGCTTACTCGGTTTGGGCACTGAAGCTTTCTTT
TRBV29-1,NA,TRBD1,TRBJ1-2,CSVESPGTVYGYTF,TGCAGCGTTGAAAGCCCAGGGACAGTTTATGGCTACACCTTC
TRBV6-5,NA,NA,TRBJ1-5,CASSYSVQGASYSNQPQHF,TGTGCCAGCAGTTACTCGGTGCAAGGCGCCAGTTATAGCAATCAGCCCCAGCATTTT
TRBV5-8,NA,TRBD1,TRBJ2-7,CASSPVGTGGEEQYF,TGTGCCAGCAGTCCTGTGGGGACAGGGGGGGAAGAGCAGTACTTC
TRBV7-3,few,TRBD1,TRBJ2-1,CASSLGTGGHNEQFF,TGTGCCAGCAGCTTAGGGACAGGGGGACACAATGAGCAGTTCTTC
TRBV4-1,few,TRBD2,TRBJ2-7,CASSLPGTSGGQRYEQYF,TGCGCCAGCAGCCTTCCCGGGACTAGCGGGGGGCAAAGGTACGAGCAGTACTTC
TRBV11-3,NA,NA,TRBJ2-5,CASSDDRFQETQYF,TGTGCCAGCAGCGACGACAGATTTCAAGAGACCCAGTACTTC
TRBV6-6,few,NA,TRBJ2-3,CASRTRDSRWEQYF,TGTGCCAGCAGAACCCGGGACTCCAGATGGGAGCAGTATTTT
TRBV20-1,NA,TRBD1,TRBJ1-4,CSAWTGNEKLFF,TGCAGTGCTTGGACAGGGAACGAAAAACTGTTTTTT
TRBV4-1,NA,NA,TRBJ2-3,CASSQGSGYTDTQYF,TGCGCCAGCAGCCAAGGTTCCGGCTACACAGATACGCAGTATTTT
TRBV7-9,NA,NA,TRBJ1-4,CASSSQGTTNEKLFF,TGTGCCAGCAGCTCGCAGGGGACAACTAATGAAAAACTGTTTTTT
TRBV4-2,NA,TRBD2,TRBJ2-1,CASSHLAGASTNERFF,TGTGCCAGCAGCCACCTAGCGGGGGCCTCCACCAATGAGCGGTTCTTC
TRBV7-9,few,TRBD2,TRBJ2-7,CASSLGVVGGPDEQYF,TGTGCCAGCAGCTTAGGGGTAGTGGGAGGGCCCGACGAGCAGTACTTC
TRBV20-1,NA,TRBD2,TRBJ2-1,CSAGYSGSTYNEQFF,TGCAGTGCTGGATATAGCGGGAGCACCTACAATGAGCAGTTCTTC
TRBV27,few,TRBD2,TRBJ2-1,CASSLRGLGNNEQFF,TGTGCCAGCAGTCTAAGGGGACTAGGGAACAATGAGCAGTTCTTC
TRBV12-5,NA,NA,TRBJ2-5,CASGPFGGRETQYF,TGTGCTAGTGGCCCGTTCGGGGGTAGGGAGACCCAGTACTTC
TRBV18,NA,NA,TRBJ1-5,CASSPPGRSNQPQHF,TGTGCCAGCTCACCACCAGGACGGAGCAATCAGCCCCAGCATTTT
TRBV20-1,few,NA,TRBJ2-1,CSARGLQYNEQFF,TGCAGTGCCAGGGGACTACAATACAATGAGCAGTTCTTC
TRBV7-2,NA,NA,TRBJ2-5,CASSLSDETQYF,TGTGCCAGCAGCTTAAGTGACGAGACCCAGTACTTC
TRBV10-3,NA,TRBD1,TRBJ1-2,CAIEDDRVGYGYTF,TGTGCCATCGAGGATGACAGGGTGGGATATGGCTACACCTTC
TRBV7-8,NA,TRBD2,TRBJ2-5,CASSLVALAGAREQYF,TGTGCCAGCAGCTTAGTGGCACTAGCGGGAGCGCGGGAGCAGTACTTC
TRBV15,NA,NA,TRBJ2-7,CATSRLEASYEQYF,TGTGCCACCAGTCGACTAGAAGCATCCTACGAGCAGTACTTC
TRBV3-1,NA,TRBD1,TRBJ2-3,CASSHGDSAQYF,TGTGCCAGCAGCCATGGGGACAGTGCCCAGTATTTT
TRBV20-1,NA,TRBD1,TRBJ1-5,CSANRGGGQPQHF,TGCAGTGCAAACAGGGGCGGCGGTCAGCCCCAGCATTTT
TRBV18,once,NA,TRBJ1-4,CASSPQSSTNEKLFF,TGTGCCAGCTCACCCCAAAGTTCAACTAATGAAAAACTGTTTTTT
TRBV29-1,NA,TRBD1,TRBJ2-3,CSASSRQGADTQYF,TGCAGCGCTTCCTCGAGACAGGGGGCAGATACGCAGTATTTT
TRBV20-1,few,NA,TRBJ1-1,CSARDPNTEAFF,TGCAGTGCTAGGGACCCGAACACTGAAGCTTTCTTT
TRBV29-1,few,NA,TRBJ1-4,CSVAAGGRWFF,TGCAGCGTTGCCGCCGGTGGGAGGTGGTTTTTT
TRBV25-1,NA,TRBD1,TRBJ1-4,CASSQGAPNEKLFF,TGTGCCAGCAGTCAGGGGGCACCTAATGAAAAACTGTTTTTT
TRBV12-3/TRBV12-4,NA,TRBD2,TRBJ2-3,CASGLRTSGTDTQYF,TGTGCCAGCGGTTTGCGGACTAGCGGTACAGATACGCAGTATTTT
TRBV20-1,NA,NA,TRBJ2-1,CSARAVRALSYNEQFF,TGCAGTGCTAGAGCGGTGCGGGCCCTCTCCTACAATGAGCAGTTCTTC
TRBV29-1,many,NA,TRBJ2-3,CSVAVGGITDTQYF,TGCAGCGTTGCCGTGGGCGGGATCACAGATACGCAGTATTTT
TRBV20-1,NA,TRBD2,TRBJ2-7,CSASSWASGNYEQYF,TGCAGTGCTTCGTCCTGGGCTAGCGGGAACTACGAGCAGTACTTC
TRBV6-1,NA,NA,TRBJ2-7,CASSGGFWSYEQYF,TGTGCCAGCAGTGGGGGATTCTGGTCCTACGAGCAGTACTTC
TRBV3-1,NA,TRBD2,TRBJ2-7,CASSQDWTSGQTPYEQYF,TGTGCCAGCAGCCAAGATTGGACTAGCGGGCAGACTCCCTACGAGCAGTACTTC
TRBV7-2,few,TRBD2,TRBJ2-1,CASRRTSGYNEQFF,TGTGCCAGCAGGAGGACTAGCGGATACAATGAGCAGTTCTTC